This is a list of T cell receptor beta chains from one sample in a study of blood T cell repertoires in COVID-19. TCRdb keeps only in-frame clones here, not all; method: immunoSEQ multiplex PCR. Found here are a few hundred thousand clones, about 90% of them singletons; the top ten hold 2.5% to 3%. The sample was PBMCs or T cells enriched from blood (not recorded which). Receptors were obtained from a woman in her twenties or thirties who had recovered from COVID-19. CDR3s include the opening cysteine and the closing phenylalanine or tryptophan. Fields, in order: CDR3 protein, CDR3 DNA, D gene, clone size, J gene, V gene. A D gene is named only where the DNA matches it firmly. Expanded clones are given a class, and other clones once, few, many or no size at all.

CASSTSYEQYF | TGTGCCAGCAGTACGAGCTACGAGCAGTACTTC | . | . | TRBJ2-7 | TRBV6-5
CAWISTGTEAFF | TGTGCCTGGATATCGACGGGGACTGAAGCTTTCTTT | . | . | TRBJ1-1 | TRBV30
CASSQDVTGFHEQYF | TGTGCCAGCAGCCAAGATGTGACAGGGTTCCACGAGCAGTACTTC | TRBD1 | . | TRBJ2-7 | TRBV4-2
CASSQAGGPAGELFF | TGTGCCAGCAGCCAAGCGGGAGGGCCGGCCGGGGAGCTGTTTTTT | TRBD2 | . | TRBJ2-2 | TRBV3-1/TRBV3-2
CASDRGIEQFF | TGTGCCAGCGATCGGGGGATTGAGCAGTTCTTC | . | once | TRBJ2-1 | TRBV7-9
CASSAQYSGNTIYF | TGTGCCAGCAGCGCACAATACTCTGGAAACACCATATATTTT | . | few | TRBJ1-3 | TRBV5-6
CASRYGQGVSNQPQHF | TGTGCCAGCAGATACGGACAGGGGGTAAGCAATCAGCCCCAGCATTTT | TRBD1 | . | TRBJ1-5 | TRBV6-6
CASTGTRDTQYF | TGTGCCAGCACTGGGACTAGGGATACGCAGTATTTT | TRBD2 | . | TRBJ2-3 | TRBV11-2
CATSDLYGEANTGELFF | TGTGCCACCAGTGATTTGTATGGGGAGGCGAACACCGGGGAGCTGTTTTTT | . | . | TRBJ2-2 | TRBV24-1
CAWSGATGVTWRLNEKLFF | TGTGCCTGGAGCGGGGCGACAGGGGTAACCTGGCGGCTAAATGAAAAACTGTTTTTT | TRBD1 | few | TRBJ1-4 | TRBV30